The text below deals with one T cell receptor beta chain. The sample comes from a study of blood T cell repertoires in COVID-19. Study overall: Samples representing acute and convalescent COVID-19 were sourced from the United States, Italy and Spain. PBMCs, B-cell-depleted T cells, or T cells were the source of the cDNA or gDNA that made up the material.

As originally analysed: For nucleated cells, counts were estimated from reference gene primer amplification. TCRdb keeps only in-frame clones here, not all; method: immunoSEQ multiplex PCR. V and J calls and clone size are copied from that table; D and trimming were computed from the DNA. Of some 120,000 clones in the sample, about 85% were seen once. The CDR3 consists of 15 residues. Germline CDR1 DFQATT, CDR2 SNEGSKA (reference sequence). The J segment lost 2 bases and the V segment lost 3 bases, leaving 7 bases of the junction unmatched. V usage is TRBV20-1 and J usage is TRBJ2-3; 8 bases are a match to TRBD2. The TCR sequence derives from a man older than 75 with active or convalescent COVID-19. The sequenced sample was peripheral blood. CDR3 sequence reads: CSASPLADYTDTQYF. The CDR3 nucleotides are TGCAGTGCTAGTCCACTAGCGGATTACACAGATACGCAGTATTTT.